The clone carrying this T cell receptor beta chain came up many times. This entry comes from a study of T cells after yellow fever vaccination. TCRdb used MiXCR to reprocess the 5' RACE reads, holding one entry per CDR3 protein. This sample has about 58,000 distinct CDR3 sequences, with around 6.2% found just once. Findings and caveats of the study: Overall, a small share of clonotypes was seen in both CD4 and CD8 compartments.

This specimen consisted of PBMCs, either bulk or a sorted T-cell subset (CD4+, CD8+, memory, or dextramer-sorted; not recorded which), obtained on the day of the yellow fever booster vaccination. The TCR originated in a man aged 18 to 29 who received the YFV17D yellow fever vaccine.

CDR3 in DNA: TGTGCCAGCAGCTTAAAATGGGGGACTAGAGATACGCAGTATTTT. It is translated as CASSLKWGTRDTQYF. This chain links TRBV7-3 with TRBJ2-3; 8 bases fit TRBD2. In germline, CDR1 is SGHTA, CDR2 FQGTGA. Trimming took 1 base from V and 5 from J; bases not matched to a gene: 5. CDR3 length: 15 residues.